These T cell receptor beta chains were read from a single sample in a study of tumor-infiltrating lymphocytes in primary liver carcinoma. Each CDR3 protein is one row after TCRdb ran MiXCR on the multiplex PCR reads. Of about 64,000 distinct CDR3 sequences in the sample, about 71% were seen once. Sequencing was performed on liver tumor tissue from sampling region 4. The origin of the receptors is a man aged 35 to 55 with primary liver carcinoma and hepatitis B virus infection. The CDR3 runs from the conserved cysteine through the conserved F or W. The D gene is left open where the match is weak. Rows give clone size only sometimes, using once, few, many, or a class for an expanded clone.

TRBJ2-5	TRBV6-1	many	-	TGTGCCAGCAGTGATCTGCAGGGCAAACAAGAGACCCAGTACTTC	CASSDLQGKQETQYF
TRBJ1-3	TRBV6-2/TRBV6-3	medium-sized	-	TGTGCCAGCAGTTACTCGGGACCGTGGTCGGACACCATATATTTT	CASSYSGPWSDTIYF
TRBJ2-2	TRBV6-5	many	-	TGTGCCAGCAGTTACAGGTCCGTCAGGCCCGGGGAGCTGTTTTTT	CASSYRSVRPGELFF
TRBJ2-2	TRBV11-2	-	-	TGTGCCAGCAGCTTTGCGGGATTGAACACATGGGAGCTGTTTTTT	CASSFAGLNTWELFF
TRBJ2-2	TRBV6-5	-	-	TGTGCCACCGGGATGAACACCGGGGTGCTGATTTTT	CATGMNTGVLIF
TRBJ2-1	TRBV28	-	TRBD2	TGTGCCAGCATTCCCCTGGAGCGGGGGGGCTACAATGAGCAGTTCTTC	CASIPLERGGYNEQFF
TRBJ2-3	TRBV5-1	few	-	TGCGCCAGCAGGAGGGCGGTCACAGATACGCAGTATTTT	CASRRAVTDTQYF
TRBJ1-2	TRBV11-2	many	-	TGTGCCAGCAGCTTAGATTCGGTAGCCTATTCTCGAGGCTACACCTTC	CASSLDSVAYSRGYTF
TRBJ1-3	TRBV6-5	-	TRBD1	TGTGCCAGCAGTGGGAGGACAGGGGCAGACTCTGGATACACCATATATTTT	CASSGRTGADSGYTIYF
TRBJ2-5	TRBV11-2	-	-	TGTACCAACGGCTTAGTTCAGGAAGAGACCCAGTACTTC	CTNGLVQEETQYF
TRBJ2-1	TRBV6-2/TRBV6-3	-	-	TGTGCCAGTAGTTACTCCGGAGCATACAATAAGCAGTTCTTC	CASSYSGAYNKQFF
TRBJ2-7	TRBV6-5	-	TRBD1	TGTGTCCGCAGTGTTTCACAGGGGGCAAAGCAGTACTTC	CVRSVSQGAKQYF
TRBJ2-2	TRBV12-3/TRBV12-4	many	TRBD1	TGTGCCAGCAGCCGCCACAGGGGGGCCGGGGAGCTGTCTTTT	CASSRHRGAGELSF
TRBJ1-6	TRBV5-4	-	-	TGTGTCAGCAGCACCGCAGCGGGGTCGAGGGCTTCACCCCTCCACTTT	CVSSTAAGSRASPLHF
TRBJ2-7	TRBV5-5	once	-	TGTGCCAGCAGCTCTGACATCACCTACCAGCAGTACTTC	CASSSDITYQQYF
TRBJ2-3	TRBV11-2	-	-	TGTGCCAGTACCCCTAGAGGGGATACACAGTATTTT	CASTPRGDTQYF
TRBJ2-7	TRBV6-5	few	TRBD1	TGTACCAGCAGGCTAGACAGGGTGGCGTACGAGCAGTACTTC	CTSRLDRVAYEQYF
TRBJ2-7	TRBV10-3	-	-	TGTGCCATAAGTGAAGCCGGGCAAGACCAGTACTTT	CAISEAGQDQYF
TRBJ2-3	TRBV4-2	-	TRBD2	TGTGCCAGTAGCCAAGTGTCGCTTCTAGCGGGAGTGACAGATACGCAGTATTTT	CASSQVSLLAGVTDTQYF
TRBJ1-3	TRBV18	-	TRBD1	TGTGCCAGCTCATCCGGGACAGGCTCTGGAAACACCGTATATTTT	CASSSGTGSGNTVYF
TRBJ1-4	TRBV6-1	-	-	-	CASSEVGQGINEKLLF
TRBJ1-1	TRBV11-3	many	TRBD1	TGTGCCAGCAGCCTGGGACAGGGGGCGACGGTTGAAGCTTTCTTT	CASSLGQGATVEAFF